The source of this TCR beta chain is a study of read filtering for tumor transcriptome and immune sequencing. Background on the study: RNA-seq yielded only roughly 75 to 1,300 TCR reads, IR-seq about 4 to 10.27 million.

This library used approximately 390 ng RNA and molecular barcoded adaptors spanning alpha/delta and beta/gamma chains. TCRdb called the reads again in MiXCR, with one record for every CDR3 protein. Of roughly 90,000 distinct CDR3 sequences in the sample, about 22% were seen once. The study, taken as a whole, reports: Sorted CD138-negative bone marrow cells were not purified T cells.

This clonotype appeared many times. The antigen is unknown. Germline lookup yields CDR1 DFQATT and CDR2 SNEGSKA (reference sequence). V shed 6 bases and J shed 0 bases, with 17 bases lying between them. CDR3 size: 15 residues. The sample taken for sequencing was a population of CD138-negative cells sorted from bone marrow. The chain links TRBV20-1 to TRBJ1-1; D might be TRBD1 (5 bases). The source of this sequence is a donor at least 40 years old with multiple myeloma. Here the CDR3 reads CSATSPGRMNTEAFF. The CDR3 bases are TGCAGTGCGACCTCCCCGGGACGGATGAACACTGAAGCTTTCTTT.